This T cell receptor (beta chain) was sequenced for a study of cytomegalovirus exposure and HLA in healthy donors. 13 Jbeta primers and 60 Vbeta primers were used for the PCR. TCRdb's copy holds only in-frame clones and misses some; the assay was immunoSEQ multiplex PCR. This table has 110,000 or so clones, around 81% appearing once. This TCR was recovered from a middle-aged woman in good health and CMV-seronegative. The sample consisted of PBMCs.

Here the CDR3 reads CASSLDRGSFGYTF. CDR3 sequence (DNA): TGTGCCAGCAGCTTAGACAGGGGTTCCTTTGGCTACACCTTC. The chain uses TRBV7-2 and TRBJ1-2; 7 positions match TRBD1. This CDR3 region has 14 residues. Germline V gene lookup returns CDR1 SGHTA and CDR2 FQGNSA. J lost 7 bases, V lost 1 base, and 6 bases had no gene match.